This entry concerns a single T cell receptor (beta chain). What it binds is not known. This record belongs to a study of shared clonotypes between healthy human individuals. Study at large: Sampling drew on donors who were a couple of women and three men aged 18 to 49.

CD45RO-negative cells were positively selected for CCR7, leaving out terminally differentiated effector memory CD45RA+ cells. Nashville, Tennessee was home to all donors, each a Caucasian adult. The CDR3 length is 11 residues. V was clipped by 6 bases and J by 11 bases; unmatched bases: 6. The germline V gene encodes CDR1 MDHEN and CDR2 SYDVKM. Study-wide results and caveats: Generally, naive subsets (rather than memory subsets) showed larger estimated richness.

Profiled with immunoSEQ multiplex PCR; TCRdb holds only in-frame clones, not every one. The table shows about 1.9 million clones, with over 85% occurring only once. The sample consisted of naive CD8+ T cells from PBMCs. The source is a man aged 18 to 35 in good health. Some clones in this sample may be carry-over from other donors' samples. The V gene is TRBV28, the J gene TRBJ1-1; 7 bases fit TRBD1. The CDR3 DNA is TGTGCCAGCAGCAGCAGGGGGTGGGCTTTCTTT. Encoded protein: CASSSRGWAFF.